This T cell receptor (beta chain) was identified during a study of T cell repertoires in cytomegalovirus infection. Whole-study context: It was recently identified HLA-C-restricted and well-studied HLA-B-restricted CMV epitopes that the study used. Public TCR beta signatures marked donors with CMV infection and the matching HLA.

The germline V gene has CDR1 SGHTA and CDR2 FQGNSA. V lost 8 bases to trimming and J lost 2 bases, with 24 bases between them. The CDR3 length is 17 residues. MiXCR, run by TCRdb on the reads, gives a single entry per CDR3 protein. The sample has about 46,000 distinct CDR3 sequences, about a fifth seen once. The study, taken as a whole, reports: Cumulative public TCR beta family frequency identified carriers of CMV plus the relevant HLA. CMV-specific TCR beta clonotypes restricted by HLA-C were the ones dominating the ex vivo response.

Concerning this clonotype: No antigen is known for it.

This receptor was identified in a human donor in good health (CMV status not recorded). Some clones in this sample may be carry-over from other donors' samples. V gene TRBV7-2 combines with J gene TRBJ1-1; perhaps TRBD1 as D (5 bases). The input for sequencing was CD8+ T cells from cultured PBMCs, taken from culture after CMV antigen stimulation. The CDR3 loop reads CASGQRPGPGENTEAFF. As DNA, the CDR3 is TGTGCCAGCGGCCAAAGGCCGGGGCCCGGGGAAAACACTGAAGCTTTCTTT. The full variable domain, in which reference TRBV7-2 and TRBJ1-1 provide the parts outside the CDR3, is GAGVSQSPSNKVTEKGKDVELRCDPISGHTALYWYRQSLGQGLEFLIYFQGNSAPDKSGLPSDRFSAERTGGSVSTLTIQRTQQEDSAVYLCASGQRPGPGENTEAFFGQGTRLTVV.